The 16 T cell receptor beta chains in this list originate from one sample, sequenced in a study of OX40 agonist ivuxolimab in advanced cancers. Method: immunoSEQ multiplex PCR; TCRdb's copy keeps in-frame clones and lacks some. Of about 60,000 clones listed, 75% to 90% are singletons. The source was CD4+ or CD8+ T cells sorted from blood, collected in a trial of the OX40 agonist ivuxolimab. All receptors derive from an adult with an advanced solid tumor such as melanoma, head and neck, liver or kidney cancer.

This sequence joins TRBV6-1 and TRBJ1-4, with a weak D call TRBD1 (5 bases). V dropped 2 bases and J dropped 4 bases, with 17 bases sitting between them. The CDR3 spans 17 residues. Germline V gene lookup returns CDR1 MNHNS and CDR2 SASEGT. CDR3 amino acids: CASSEYGRGLYNEKLFF. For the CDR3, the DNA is TGTGCCAGCAGTGAATATGGGCGGGGACTGTATAATGAAAAACTGTTTTTT.

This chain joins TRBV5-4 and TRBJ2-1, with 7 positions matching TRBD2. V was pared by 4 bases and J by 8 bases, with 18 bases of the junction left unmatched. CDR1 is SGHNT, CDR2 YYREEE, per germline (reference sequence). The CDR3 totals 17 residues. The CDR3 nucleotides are TGTGCCAGCAGCCCAACCATTGGGACTAACCGGTTTTATGAGCAGTTCTTC. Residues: CASSPTIGTNRFYEQFF.

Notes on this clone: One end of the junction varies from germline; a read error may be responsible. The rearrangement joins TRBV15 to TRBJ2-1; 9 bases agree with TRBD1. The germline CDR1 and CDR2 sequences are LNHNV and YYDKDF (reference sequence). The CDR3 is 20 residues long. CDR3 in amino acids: CATFGSKPGQGIGSFNEQFF. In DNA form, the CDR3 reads TGTGCCACCTTCGGGTCCAAACCGGGACAGGGAATAGGATCCTTCAATGAGCAGTTCTTC.

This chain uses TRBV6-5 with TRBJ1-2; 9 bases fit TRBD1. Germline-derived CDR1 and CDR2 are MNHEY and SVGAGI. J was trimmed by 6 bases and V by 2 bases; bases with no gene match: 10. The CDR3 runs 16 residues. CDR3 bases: TGTGCCAGCAGTTACACTGGTCTGGGGACAGGGAATGGCTACACCTTC. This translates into CASSYTGLGTGNGYTF.

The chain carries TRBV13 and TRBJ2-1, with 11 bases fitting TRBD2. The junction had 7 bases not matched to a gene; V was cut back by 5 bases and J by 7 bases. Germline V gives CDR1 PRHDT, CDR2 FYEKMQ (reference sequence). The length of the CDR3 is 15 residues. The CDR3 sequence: CASSPRLAGNNEQFF. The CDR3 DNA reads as TGTGCCAGCAGCCCCCGACTAGCGGGAAATAATGAGCAGTTCTTC. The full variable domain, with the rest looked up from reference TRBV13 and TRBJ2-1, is AAGVIQSPRHLIKEKRETATLKCYPIPRHDTVYWYQQGPGQDPQFLISFYEKMQSDKGSIPDRFSAQQFSDYHSELNMSSLELGDSALYFCASSPRLAGNNEQFFGPGTRLTVL.

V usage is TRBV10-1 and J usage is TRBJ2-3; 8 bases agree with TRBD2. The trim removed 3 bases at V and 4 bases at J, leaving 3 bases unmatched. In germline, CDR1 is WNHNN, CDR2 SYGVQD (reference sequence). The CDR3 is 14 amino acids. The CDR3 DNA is TGCGCCAGCAGTGAAGAAGCGGGAGCAGATACGCAGTATTTT. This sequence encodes CASSEEAGADTQYF.

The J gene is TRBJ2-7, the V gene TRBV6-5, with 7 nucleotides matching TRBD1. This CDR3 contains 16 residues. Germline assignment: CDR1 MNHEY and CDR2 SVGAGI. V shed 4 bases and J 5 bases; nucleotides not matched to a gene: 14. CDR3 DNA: TGTGCCAGCAGTTCCCACCCCACCGGGACAGTGAACGAGCAGTACTTC. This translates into CASSSHPTGTVNEQYF.

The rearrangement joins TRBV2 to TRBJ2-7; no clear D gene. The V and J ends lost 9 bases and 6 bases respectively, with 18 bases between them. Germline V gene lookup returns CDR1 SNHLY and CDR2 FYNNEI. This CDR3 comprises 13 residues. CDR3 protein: CARTSASGGEQYF. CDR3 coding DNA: TGTGCCAGAACCAGCGCCTCAGGTGGCGAGCAGTACTTC.

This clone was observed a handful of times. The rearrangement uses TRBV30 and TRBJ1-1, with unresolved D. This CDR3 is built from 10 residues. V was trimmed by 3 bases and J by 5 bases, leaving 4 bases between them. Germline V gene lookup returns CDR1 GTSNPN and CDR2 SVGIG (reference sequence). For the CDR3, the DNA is TGTGCCTGGAGACAGACTGAAGCTTTCTTT. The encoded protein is CAWRQTEAFF.

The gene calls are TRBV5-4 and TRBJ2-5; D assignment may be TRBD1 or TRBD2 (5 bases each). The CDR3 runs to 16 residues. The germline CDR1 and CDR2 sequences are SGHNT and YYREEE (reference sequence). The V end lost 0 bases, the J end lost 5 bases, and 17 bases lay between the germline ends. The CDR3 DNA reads TGTGCCAGCAGCTTGGTAGTGGGGCTGCGGGCGGAGACCCAGTACTTC. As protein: CASSLVVGLRAETQYF.

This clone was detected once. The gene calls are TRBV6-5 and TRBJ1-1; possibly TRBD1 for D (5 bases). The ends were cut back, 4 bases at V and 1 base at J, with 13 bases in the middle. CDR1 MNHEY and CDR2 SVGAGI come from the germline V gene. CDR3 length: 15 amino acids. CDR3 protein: CASSLPGPKNTEAFF. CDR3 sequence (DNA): TGTGCCAGCAGTTTACCGGGACCGAAGAACACTGAAGCTTTCTTT.

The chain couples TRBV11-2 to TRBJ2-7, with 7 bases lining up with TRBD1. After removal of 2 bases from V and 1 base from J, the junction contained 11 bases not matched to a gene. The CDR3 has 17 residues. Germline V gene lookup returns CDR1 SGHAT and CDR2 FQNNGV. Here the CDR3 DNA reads TGTGCCAGCAGCTTATTGGCTACAGGGGTGAGGTCCTACGAGCAGTACTTC. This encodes CASSLLATGVRSYEQYF. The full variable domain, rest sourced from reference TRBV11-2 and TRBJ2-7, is EAGVAQSPRYKIIEKRQSVAFWCNPISGHATLYWYQQILGQGPKLLIQFQNNGVVDDSQLPKDRFSAERLKGVDSTLKIQPAKLEDSAVYLCASSLLATGVRSYEQYFGPGTRLTVT.

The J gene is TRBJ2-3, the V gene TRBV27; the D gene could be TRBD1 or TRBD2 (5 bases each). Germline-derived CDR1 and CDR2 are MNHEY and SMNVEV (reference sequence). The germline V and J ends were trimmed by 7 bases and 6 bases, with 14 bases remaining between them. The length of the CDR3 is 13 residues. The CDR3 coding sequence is TGTGCCAGCACCCCGTCGTGGGGGGATACGCAGTATTTT. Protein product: CASTPSWGDTQYF.

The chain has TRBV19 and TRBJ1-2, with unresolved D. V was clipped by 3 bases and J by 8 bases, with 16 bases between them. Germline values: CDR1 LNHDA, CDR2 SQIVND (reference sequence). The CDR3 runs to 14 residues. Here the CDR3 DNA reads TGTGCCAGTAGTATCGCGGTCGGGGTCAGAGGCTACACCTTC. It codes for CASSIAVGVRGYTF.

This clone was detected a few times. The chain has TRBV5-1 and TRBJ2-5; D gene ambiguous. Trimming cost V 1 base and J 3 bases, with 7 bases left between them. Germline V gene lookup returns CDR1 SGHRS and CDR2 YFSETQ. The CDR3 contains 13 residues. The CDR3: CASSLRVEETQYF. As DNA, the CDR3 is TGCGCCAGCAGCTTGCGGGTTGAAGAGACCCAGTACTTC. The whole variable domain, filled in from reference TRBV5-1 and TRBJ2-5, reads KAGVTQTPRYLIKTRGQQVTLSCSPISGHRSVSWYQQTPGQGLQFLFEYFSETQRNKGNFPGRFSGRQFSNSRSEMNVSTLELGDSALYLCASSLRVEETQYFGPGTRLLVL.

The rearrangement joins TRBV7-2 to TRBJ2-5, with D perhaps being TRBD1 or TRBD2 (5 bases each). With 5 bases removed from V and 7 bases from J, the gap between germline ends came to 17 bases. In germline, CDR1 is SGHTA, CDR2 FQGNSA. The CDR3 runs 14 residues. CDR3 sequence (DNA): TGTGCCAGCAGCCCGGGGACGGCCTGGGGGACCCAGTACTTC. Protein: CASSPGTAWGTQYF.